This TCR beta chain originates from a study of metastatic and nonmetastatic thyroid tumors. At the level of the study: Repertoire data that came from the blood and tumor or nodule tissue of malignant and benign thyroid patients were compared. Study-wide results and limits: According to reports, the diversity of TCR beta was significantly higher in malignant thyroid tumors than in benign nodules, and this held in both blood and tumor samples.

This clone was seen ten or more times. Its matching antigen is unknown. TCRdb reassembled clones from the PCR reads with MiXCR. The table shows fewer than 40,000 clones, with about a sixth occurring only once. The CDR3 is 12 residues long. CDR1 and CDR2 from the germline V gene are DFQATT and SNEGSKA (reference sequence). V lost 6 bases, J lost 1 base, and 9 bases lay in between. All patients were untreated before thyroid surgery. V and J are TRBV20-1 and TRBJ1-1, with a weak D call TRBD1 (6 bases). Source material: blood. The clonotype originates from a female donor with papillary thyroid cancer or a benign thyroid nodule (not recorded which). Some clones in this sample may be carry-over from other donors' samples. For the CDR3, the DNA is TGCAGTGCGCCGACAGGGAACACTGAAGCTTTCTTT. Protein sequence: CSAPTGNTEAFF.